These 19 T cell receptor beta chains were sequenced from one sample in a study of identical twins (dated by TCRdb to 2016 to 2017). The library relied on 5' RACE. Sequencing took place on an Illumina HiSeq 2000. The public reads were reanalyzed by TCRdb: fastp trimming at Q25, MiXCR alignment, in-frame beta chains only. Rows are unified per CDR3 protein, each entry keeping the most common DNA and genes. This sample has approximately 490,000 distinct CDR3 sequences in its table, and about 22% of those were observed once. The top ten hold approximately 0.52% of the sample. Separately, the same data were catalogued under a study of yellow fever vaccine responses in identical twins.

The material sequenced was CD4+ T cells sorted from blood. The receptors here all came from a woman aged 18-29 years in good health.

This clonotype was observed a few times. This sequence joins TRBV10-2 and TRBJ2-4; D is unresolved. Trimming removed 3 bases from V and 0 bases from J, with 15 bases in between. This CDR3 is built from 17 residues. Germline CDR1 WSHSY, CDR2 SAAADI. CDR3 amino acids: CASSDPGGGLAKNIQYF. In DNA form, the CDR3 reads TGCGCCAGCAGTGACCCAGGCGGCGGCCTAGCCAAAAACATTCAGTACTTC.

The CDR3 DNA reads as TGTGCCAGCAGCCCGGGACTAGCGGGATGGACACACAATGAGCAGTTCTTC. Translation gives CASSPGLAGWTHNEQFF. The chain joins TRBV3-1 to TRBJ2-1, with 13 positions matching TRBD2. V shed 4 bases and J 5 bases; nucleotides not matched to a gene: 8. Germline V gene sequence: CDR1 LGHDT, CDR2 YNNKEL (reference sequence). The CDR3 is 17 residues long.

The chain employs TRBV7-9 and TRBJ2-3; no definite D call. The V gene lost 1 base and the J gene lost 4 bases, with 9 bases spanning the gap. This CDR3 spans 14 amino acids. CDR1 and CDR2 (germline): SEHNR, FQNEAQ (reference sequence). The CDR3 sequence: CASSLGWVADTQYF. CDR3 nucleotide sequence: TGTGCCAGCAGCTTAGGTTGGGTGGCAGATACGCAGTATTTT.

The J gene is TRBJ2-7, the V gene TRBV5-6; either TRBD1 or TRBD2 may supply D (5 bases each). There are 15 residues in the CDR3. CDR1 is SGHDT, CDR2 YYEEEE, per germline. The V and J ends lost 2 bases and 0 bases respectively, with 12 bases between them. CDR3 amino acids: CASSFRDGLSYEQYF. The CDR3 DNA follows: TGTGCCAGCAGCTTCCGGGACGGACTCTCCTACGAGCAGTACTTC.

This clonotype has only a few counts. The V gene is TRBV10-3, the J gene TRBJ1-1; the D gene is possibly TRBD1 (5 bases). V was pared by 0 bases and J by 4 bases, with 12 bases between. There are 15 residues in the CDR3. Looked up from germline, CDR1 is ENHRY and CDR2 is SYGVKD. The CDR3 region is CAISESRGSGTEAFF. The CDR3 DNA follows: TGTGCCATCAGTGAGTCTCGGGGCTCGGGCACTGAAGCTTTCTTT.

This clonotype was seen more than once but under ten times. The chain is built from TRBV29-1 and TRBJ2-7, with TRBD2 matching over 10 bases. Germline CDR1 reads SQVTM; CDR2 reads ANQGSEA. The CDR3 length is 14 residues. J was trimmed by 1 base and V by 6 bases; bases with no gene match: 6. CDR3 nucleotides: TGCAGCGTCAACCTTAGCGGGAGGTCCTACGAGCAGTACTTC. Its translation is CSVNLSGRSYEQYF.

The chain links TRBV5-6 to TRBJ2-2; D is possibly TRBD2 (6 bases). The germline V and J ends were trimmed by 0 bases and 4 bases, with 13 bases remaining between them. The CDR3 extends over 16 amino acids. CDR1 is SGHDT, CDR2 YYEEEE, per germline. The CDR3 DNA sequence: TGTGCCAGCAGCTTGGTGCGGGACCTCACCACCGGGGAGCTGTTTTTT. It codes for CASSLVRDLTTGELFF.

V usage is TRBV6-2 or TRBV6-3 and J usage is TRBJ1-5; no reliable D call. Per the germline V gene, CDR1 is MNHEY and CDR2 is SVGEGT. This CDR3 is built from 14 residues. V dropped 7 bases and J dropped 5 bases, with 15 bases sitting between them. In DNA form, the CDR3 reads TGTGCCAGCAATGACACTTACCCCTATCAGCCCCAGCATTTT. Residues: CASNDTYPYQPQHF.

This clonotype was seen only a few times. The CDR3 DNA reads TGTGCCACCAGCCCAGCGGGAGGGCCTTTCGAGCAGTACTTC. It yields the protein CATSPAGGPFEQYF. The chain employs TRBV15 and TRBJ2-7, with TRBD2 identical over 10 bases. Trimming cost V 5 bases and J 6 bases; bases outside gene matches: 7. This CDR3 region has 14 residues. Germline V CDR1 and CDR2: LNHNV, YYDKDF (reference sequence).

The chain links TRBV27 to TRBJ1-1; D not certain. CDR1 is MNHEY and CDR2 is SMNVEV in the germline V gene (reference sequence). V shed 7 bases and J shed 5 bases, with 11 bases lying between them. This CDR3 contains 12 residues. The CDR3 protein is CASIGRVTEAFF. Written as DNA, the CDR3 is TGTGCCAGCATAGGGAGGGTGACTGAAGCTTTCTTT.

The J gene is TRBJ2-7, the V gene TRBV5-4; 12 nucleotides line up with TRBD2. CDR1 and CDR2 (germline): SGHNT, YYREEE (reference sequence). The CDR3 has 17 residues. V dropped 4 bases and J dropped 4; count of bases not matched to a gene: 12. CDR3 region: CASSLVPTSGSYYEQYF. CDR3 bases: TGTGCCAGCAGCCTTGTCCCGACTAGCGGGAGCTATTACGAGCAGTACTTC.

The chain employs TRBV7-9 and TRBJ2-1; D gene ambiguous. V was cut by 2 bases and J by 8 bases, with 13 bases left in between. The CDR3 totals 14 residues. Germline V gene data show CDR1 as SEHNR and CDR2 as FQNEAQ (reference sequence). The chain's CDR3 is CASSLIGRVDEQFF. DNA of the CDR3: TGTGCCAGCAGCTTAATTGGTAGGGTGGATGAGCAGTTCTTC.

This chain joins TRBV9 and TRBJ2-3; unclear D gene. The V gene lost 4 bases and the J gene lost 5 bases, with 11 bases spanning the gap. Germline CDR1 is SGDLS and CDR2 is YYNGEE. The CDR3 totals 13 residues. This chain's CDR3 is CASSPRGVDTQYF. The DNA for the CDR3 is TGTGCCAGCAGCCCGAGAGGAGTAGATACGCAGTATTTT.

This clonotype was counted a few times. The rearrangement links TRBV28 to TRBJ2-5; tentative D call: TRBD1 (6 bases). Trimming removed 2 bases from V and 1 base from J, with 8 bases in between. The CDR3 is made up of 14 amino acids. Germline CDR1 and CDR2: MDHEN and SYDVKM. In DNA, the CDR3 is TGTGCCAGCAGTTTACCAGGGGCCCAAGAGACCCAGTACTTC. Translated, it gives CASSLPGAQETQYF.

The sample holds a few counts of this clonotype. This chain joins TRBV4-1 and TRBJ1-1; 8 bases map to TRBD1. After removal of 4 bases from V and 8 bases from J, the junction contained 15 bases not matched to a gene. Per the germline V gene, CDR1 is MGHRA and CDR2 is YSYEKL. This CDR3 spans 16 amino acids. The CDR3 spells CASSLQGTGGLGEAFF. DNA for the CDR3: TGCGCCAGCAGCCTACAGGGTACAGGGGGTTTAGGAGAAGCTTTCTTT.

This chain connects TRBV5-1 to TRBJ2-3; possibly TRBD1 for D (5 bases). The V gene lost 3 bases and the J gene lost 5 bases, with 19 bases spanning the gap. This CDR3 comprises 16 residues. Germline V gives CDR1 SGHRS, CDR2 YFSETQ. The CDR3 nucleotides are TGCGCCAGCAGCTCACGCAGGGTTGGACACCAAGATACGCAGTATTTT. Translating gives CASSSRRVGHQDTQYF. Based on the CDR3 plus reference TRBV5-1 and TRBJ2-3, the full variable domain is KAGVTQTPRYLIKTRGQQVTLSCSPISGHRSVSWYQQTPGQGLQFLFEYFSETQRNKGNFPGRFSGRQFSNSRSEMNVSTLELGDSALYLCASSSRRVGHQDTQYFGPGTRLTVL.

This clonotype appeared once. This CDR3 is CAISETGAVGGANIQYF. As DNA, the CDR3 is TGTGCCATCAGTGAGACAGGCGCCGTGGGGGGGGCAAACATTCAGTACTTC. The chain employs TRBV10-3 and TRBJ2-4; maybe TRBD2 (7 bases). V was pared by 2 bases and J by 6 bases, with 20 bases between. The CDR3 runs to 17 residues. The V gene's germline CDR1 is ENHRY and CDR2 SYGVKD.

This clonotype was seen at least ten times. CDR3 sequence reads: CASSPREGESPGELFF. CDR3 DNA sequence: TGTGCCAGCAGCCCTCGGGAGGGGGAGTCCCCCGGGGAGCTGTTTTTT. The chain couples TRBV4-2 to TRBJ2-2, with 8 bases fitting TRBD2. The germline CDR1 and CDR2 sequences are LGHNA and YNFKEQ. Unmatched junction bases numbered 10, after V lost 4 bases and J lost 6 bases. The CDR3 is 16 amino acids.

The V gene is TRBV29-1, the J gene TRBJ2-7, with 9 bases that match TRBD1. Germline CDR1 reads SQVTM; CDR2 reads ANQGSEA. This CDR3 has 13 residues. J was trimmed by 3 bases and V by 5 bases; bases with no gene match: 5. CDR3 loop: CSVYDRGYYEQYF. CDR3 DNA sequence: TGCAGCGTTTATGACAGGGGGTACTACGAGCAGTACTTC.